Below, one T cell receptor beta chain is given with its context. Its antigen is undetermined. Germline and genes here are mouse. Read data end 1 residue before the CDR3 end; the end is taken from the germline J gene. TCRdb's copy holds only in-frame clones and misses some; the assay was immunoSEQ multiplex PCR. The sample lists under 6,000 clones; 46% were seen once. The trim removed 5 bases at V and 6 bases at J, leaving 5 bases unmatched. The CDR3 consists of 13 residues. Germline CDR1 is LGHDT and CDR2 is YNNKQL (reference sequence). Sample time point: mouse harvest day 7 after allogeneic transplant. Mouse grafts combined 10^7 T-cell-depleted bone marrow cells with 10^6 splenic CD5+ T cells. B6 (H2b) cells into BALB/c (H2d) mice; tissues taken at day 7 or 14. The record originates from a study of tissue T cells after allogeneic stem cell transplantation. Study-wide results and limits: Motif-based clustering found tissue-specific repertoire signatures shared across patients, though few clones were shared.

The TCR was taken from a female BALB/c mouse given C57BL/6 T cells with graft-versus-host disease after an allogeneic hematopoietic cell transplant. The chain has TRBV4 and TRBJ2-4; 7 nucleotides align to TRBD2. The sequenced sample was skin. The sequenced CDR3 bases are TGTGCCAGCAGCGTGGGGGGACGCAACACCTTGTAC. Encoded protein: CASSVGGRNTLY. The full-length CDR3 reads as CASSVGGRNTLYF.